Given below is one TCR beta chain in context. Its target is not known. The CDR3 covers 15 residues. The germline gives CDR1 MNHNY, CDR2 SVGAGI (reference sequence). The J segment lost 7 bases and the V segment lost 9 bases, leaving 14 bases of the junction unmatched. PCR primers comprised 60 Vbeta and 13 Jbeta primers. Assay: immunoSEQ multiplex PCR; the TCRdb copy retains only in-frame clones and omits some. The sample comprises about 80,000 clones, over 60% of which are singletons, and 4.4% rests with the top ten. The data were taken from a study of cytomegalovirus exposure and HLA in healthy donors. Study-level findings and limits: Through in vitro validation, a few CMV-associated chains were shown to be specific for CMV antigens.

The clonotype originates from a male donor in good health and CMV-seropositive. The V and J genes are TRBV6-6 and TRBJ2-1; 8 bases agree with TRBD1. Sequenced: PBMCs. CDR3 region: CASKGMVDRGNEQFF. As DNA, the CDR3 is TGTGCCAGTAAGGGCATGGTCGACAGGGGAAATGAGCAGTTCTTC.